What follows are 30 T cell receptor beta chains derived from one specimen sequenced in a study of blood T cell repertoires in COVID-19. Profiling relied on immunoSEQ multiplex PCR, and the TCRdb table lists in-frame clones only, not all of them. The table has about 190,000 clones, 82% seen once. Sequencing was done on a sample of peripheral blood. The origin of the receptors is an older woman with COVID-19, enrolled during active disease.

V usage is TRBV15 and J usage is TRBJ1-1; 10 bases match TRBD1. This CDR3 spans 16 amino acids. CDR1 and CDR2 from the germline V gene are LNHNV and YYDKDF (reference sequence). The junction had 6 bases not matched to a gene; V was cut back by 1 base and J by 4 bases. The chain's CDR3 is CATSRVSGTGVTEAFF. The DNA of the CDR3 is TGTGCCACCAGCAGAGTTTCCGGGACAGGGGTCACTGAAGCTTTCTTT.

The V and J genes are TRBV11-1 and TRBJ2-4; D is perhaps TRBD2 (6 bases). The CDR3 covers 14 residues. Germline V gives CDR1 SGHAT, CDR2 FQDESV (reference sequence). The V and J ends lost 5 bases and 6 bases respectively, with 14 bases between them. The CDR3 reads CASSPGGRGNIQYF. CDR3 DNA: TGTGCCAGCAGCCCCGGGGGTAGAGGAAACATTCAGTACTTC.

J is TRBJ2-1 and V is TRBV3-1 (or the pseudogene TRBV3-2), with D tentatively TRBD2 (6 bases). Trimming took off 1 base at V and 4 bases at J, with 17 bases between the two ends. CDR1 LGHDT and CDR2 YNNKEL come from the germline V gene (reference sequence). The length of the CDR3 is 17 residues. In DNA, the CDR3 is TGTGCCAGCAGCCAAGGTACAAGAGGGAGGAGGTACAATGAGCAGTTCTTC. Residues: CASSQGTRGRRYNEQFF.

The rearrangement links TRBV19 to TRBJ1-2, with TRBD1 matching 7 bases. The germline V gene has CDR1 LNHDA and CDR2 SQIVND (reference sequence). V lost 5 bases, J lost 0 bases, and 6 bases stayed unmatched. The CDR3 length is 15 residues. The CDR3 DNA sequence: TGTGCCAGTAGTTTTTACGGGACAGCTAACTATGGCTACACCTTC. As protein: CASSFYGTANYGYTF.

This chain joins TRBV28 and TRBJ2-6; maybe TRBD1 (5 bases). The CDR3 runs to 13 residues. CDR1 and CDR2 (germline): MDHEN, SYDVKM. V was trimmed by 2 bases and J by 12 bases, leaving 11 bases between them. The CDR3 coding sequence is TGTGCCAGCAGTTTACCGACAGACTTCGTCCTGACTTTC. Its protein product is CASSLPTDFVLTF.

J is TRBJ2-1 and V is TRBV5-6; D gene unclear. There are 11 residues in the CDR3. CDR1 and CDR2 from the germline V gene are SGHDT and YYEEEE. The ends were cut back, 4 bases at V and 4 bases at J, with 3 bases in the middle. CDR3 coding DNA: TGTGCCAGCAGCCTATACAATGAGCAGTTCTTC. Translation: CASSLYNEQFF.

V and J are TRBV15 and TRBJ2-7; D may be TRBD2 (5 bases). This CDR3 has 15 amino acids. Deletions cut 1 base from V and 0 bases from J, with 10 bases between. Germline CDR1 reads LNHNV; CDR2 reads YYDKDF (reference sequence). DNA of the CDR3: TGTGCCACCAGCAGAGTGGCAGGACTCTCCTACGAGCAGTACTTC. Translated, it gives CATSRVAGLSYEQYF.

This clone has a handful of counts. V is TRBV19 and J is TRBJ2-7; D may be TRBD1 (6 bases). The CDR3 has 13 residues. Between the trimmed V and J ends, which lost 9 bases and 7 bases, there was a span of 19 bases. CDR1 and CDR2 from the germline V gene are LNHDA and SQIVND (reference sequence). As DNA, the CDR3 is TGTGCCAGCGCCCGAGGACCGCAGGGGGAGCAGTACTTC. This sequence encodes CASARGPQGEQYF.

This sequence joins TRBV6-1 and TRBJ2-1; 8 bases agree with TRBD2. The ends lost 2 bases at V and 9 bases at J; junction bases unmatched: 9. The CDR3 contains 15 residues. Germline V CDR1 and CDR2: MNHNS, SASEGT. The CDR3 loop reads CASSEREREGGEQFF. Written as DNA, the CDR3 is TGTGCCAGCAGTGAAAGAGAACGGGAGGGAGGTGAGCAGTTCTTC.

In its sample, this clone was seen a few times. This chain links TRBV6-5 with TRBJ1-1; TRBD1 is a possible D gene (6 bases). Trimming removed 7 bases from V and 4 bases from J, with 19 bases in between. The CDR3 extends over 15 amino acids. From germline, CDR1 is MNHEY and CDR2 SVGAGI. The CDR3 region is CASTRGGGGPTEAFF. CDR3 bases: TGTGCCAGCACCCGAGGGGGTGGGGGCCCCACTGAAGCTTTCTTT.

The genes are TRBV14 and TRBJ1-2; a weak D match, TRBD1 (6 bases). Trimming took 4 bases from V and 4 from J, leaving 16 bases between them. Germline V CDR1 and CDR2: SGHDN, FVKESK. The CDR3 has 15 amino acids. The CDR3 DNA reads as TGTGCCAGCAGCCCTAAATATGGGGGCGGCTATGGCTACACCTTC. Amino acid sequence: CASSPKYGGGYGYTF.

The CDR3 region has the DNA TGCAGCGTTGACGGCTCCGGGACTAGCGGGGGGAATGAGCAGTTCTTC. This sequence encodes CSVDGSGTSGGNEQFF. This rearrangement joins TRBV29-1 to TRBJ2-1, with 15 positions matching TRBD2. Germline V gene sequence: CDR1 SQVTM, CDR2 ANQGSEA. The junction had 7 bases not matched to a gene; V was cut back by 3 bases and J by 7 bases. CDR3 length equals 16 residues.

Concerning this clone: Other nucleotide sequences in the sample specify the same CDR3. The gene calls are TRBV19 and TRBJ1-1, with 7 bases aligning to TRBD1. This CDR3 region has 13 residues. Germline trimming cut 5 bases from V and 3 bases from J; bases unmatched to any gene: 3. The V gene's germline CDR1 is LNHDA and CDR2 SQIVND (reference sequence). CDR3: CASSSTGDTEAFF. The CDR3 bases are TGTGCCAGTAGTTCCACAGGGGACACTGAAGCTTTCTTT.

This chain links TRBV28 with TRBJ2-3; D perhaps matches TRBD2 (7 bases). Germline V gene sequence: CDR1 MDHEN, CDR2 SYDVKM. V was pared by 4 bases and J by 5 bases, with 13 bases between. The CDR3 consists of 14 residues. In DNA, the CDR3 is TGTGCCAGCAGTTCCCCGGGGGGCAGAGATACGCAGTATTTT. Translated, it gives CASSSPGGRDTQYF.

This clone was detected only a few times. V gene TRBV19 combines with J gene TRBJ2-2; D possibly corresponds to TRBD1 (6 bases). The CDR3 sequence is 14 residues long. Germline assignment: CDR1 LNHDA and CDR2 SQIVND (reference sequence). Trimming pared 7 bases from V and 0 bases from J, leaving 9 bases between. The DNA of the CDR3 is TGTGCCAGTAACCCAGGGGCGAACACCGGGGAGCTGTTTTTT. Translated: CASNPGANTGELFF. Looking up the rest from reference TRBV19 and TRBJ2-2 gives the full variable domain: DGGITQSPKYLFRKEGQNVTLSCEQNLNHDAMYWYRQDPGQGLRLIYYSQIVNDFQKGDIAEGYSVSREKKESFPLTVTSAQKNPTAFYLCASNPGANTGELFFGEGSRLTVL.

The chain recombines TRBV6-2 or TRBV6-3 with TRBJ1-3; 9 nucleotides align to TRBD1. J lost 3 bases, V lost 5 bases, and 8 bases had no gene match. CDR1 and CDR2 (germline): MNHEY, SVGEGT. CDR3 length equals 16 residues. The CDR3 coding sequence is TGTGCCAGCAGTACGCCAGGACAGGGGAATGGAAACACCATATATTTT. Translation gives CASSTPGQGNGNTIYF.

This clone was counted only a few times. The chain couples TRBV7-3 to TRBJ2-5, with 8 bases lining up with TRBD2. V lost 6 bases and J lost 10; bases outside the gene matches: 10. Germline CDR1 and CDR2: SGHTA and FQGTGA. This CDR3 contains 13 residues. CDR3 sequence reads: CASSVSGEGFQYF. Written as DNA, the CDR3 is TGTGCCAGCAGTGTTAGCGGGGAGGGGTTCCAGTACTTC.

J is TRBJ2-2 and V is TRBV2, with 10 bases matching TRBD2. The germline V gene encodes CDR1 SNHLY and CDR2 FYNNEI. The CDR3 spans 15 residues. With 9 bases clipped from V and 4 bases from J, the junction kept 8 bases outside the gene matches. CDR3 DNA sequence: TGTGCCAGTTCTAGCGGGAGTATCGCCACCGGGGAGCTGTTTTTT. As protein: CASSSGSIATGELFF.

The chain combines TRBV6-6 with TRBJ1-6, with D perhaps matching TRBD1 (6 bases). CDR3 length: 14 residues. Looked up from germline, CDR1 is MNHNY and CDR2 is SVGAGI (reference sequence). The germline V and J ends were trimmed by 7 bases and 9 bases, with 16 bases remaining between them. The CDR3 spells CASNTDRFGSPLHF. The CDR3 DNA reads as TGTGCCAGCAATACCGACAGGTTTGGTTCACCCCTCCACTTT.

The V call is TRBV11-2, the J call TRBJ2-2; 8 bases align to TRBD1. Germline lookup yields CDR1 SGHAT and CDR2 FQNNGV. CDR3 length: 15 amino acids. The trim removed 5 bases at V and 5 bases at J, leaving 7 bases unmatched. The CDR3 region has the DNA TGTGCCAGCAGCCGCCAGACAGGGGCAACCGGGGAGCTGTTTTTT. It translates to CASSRQTGATGELFF.

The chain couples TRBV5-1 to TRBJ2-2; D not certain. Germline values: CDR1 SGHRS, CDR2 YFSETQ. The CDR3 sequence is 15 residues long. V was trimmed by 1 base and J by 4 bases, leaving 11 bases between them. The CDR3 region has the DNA TGCGCCAGCAGCTTGAATACAGATTCCACCGGGGAGCTGTTTTTT. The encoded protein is CASSLNTDSTGELFF.

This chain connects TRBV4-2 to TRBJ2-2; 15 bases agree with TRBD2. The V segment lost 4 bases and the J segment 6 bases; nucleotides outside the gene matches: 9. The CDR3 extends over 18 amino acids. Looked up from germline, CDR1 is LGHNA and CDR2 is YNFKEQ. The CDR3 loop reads CASSPGTSGGPWAGELFF. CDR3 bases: TGTGCCAGCAGCCCGGGGACTAGCGGGGGGCCATGGGCCGGGGAGCTGTTTTTT.

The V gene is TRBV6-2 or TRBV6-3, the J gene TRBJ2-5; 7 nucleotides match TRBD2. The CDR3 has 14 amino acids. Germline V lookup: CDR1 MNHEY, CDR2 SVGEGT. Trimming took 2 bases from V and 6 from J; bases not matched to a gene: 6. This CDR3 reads CASSYPGLMKTQYF. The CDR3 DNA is TGTGCCAGCAGTTACCCGGGACTAATGAAGACCCAGTACTTC.

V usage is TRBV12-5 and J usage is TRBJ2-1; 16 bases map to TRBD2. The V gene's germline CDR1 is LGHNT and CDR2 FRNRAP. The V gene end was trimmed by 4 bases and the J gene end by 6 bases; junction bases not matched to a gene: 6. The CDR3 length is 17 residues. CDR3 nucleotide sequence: TGTGCTAGTGGTTCCGGGACTAGCGGGGGGGCTGGCAATGAGCAGTTCTTC. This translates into CASGSGTSGGAGNEQFF.

CDR3 DNA sequence: TGTGCCAGCAGTTTATTGGGGCAGGGACGGGCTAGCGCTAATGAAAAACTGTTTTTT. Its protein is CASSLLGQGRASANEKLFF. The chain has TRBV27 and TRBJ1-4, with D perhaps matching TRBD1 (5 bases). CDR1 is MNHEY and CDR2 is SMNVEV in the germline V gene (reference sequence). Deletions cut 1 base from V and 3 bases from J, with 21 bases between. The CDR3 runs to 19 residues. Variable domain in full (rest from reference TRBV27 and TRBJ1-4): EAQVTQNPRYLITVTGKKLTVTCSQNMNHEYMSWYRQDPGLGLRQIYYSMNVEVTDKGDVPEGYKVSRKEKRNFPLILESPSPNQTSLYFCASSLLGQGRASANEKLFFGSGTQLSVL.

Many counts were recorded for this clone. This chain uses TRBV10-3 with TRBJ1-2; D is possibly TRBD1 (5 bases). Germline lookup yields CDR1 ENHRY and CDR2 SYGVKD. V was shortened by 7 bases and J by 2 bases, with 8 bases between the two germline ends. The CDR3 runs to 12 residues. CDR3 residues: CAIKSGNYGYTF. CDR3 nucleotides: TGTGCCATCAAATCAGGGAACTATGGCTACACCTTC.

CDR3 region: CASSPHGLPTAFYEQYV. CDR3 coding DNA: TGTGCCAGCAGCCCGCACGGACTCCCCACTGCTTTTTACGAGCAGTACGTC. The chain is built from TRBV3-1 (or the pseudogene TRBV3-2) and TRBJ2-7, with a possible D match to TRBD2 (5 bases). CDR1 and CDR2 from the germline V gene are LGHDT and YNNKEL (reference sequence). Deletions cut 4 bases from V and 4 bases from J, with 23 bases between. This CDR3 contains 17 residues.

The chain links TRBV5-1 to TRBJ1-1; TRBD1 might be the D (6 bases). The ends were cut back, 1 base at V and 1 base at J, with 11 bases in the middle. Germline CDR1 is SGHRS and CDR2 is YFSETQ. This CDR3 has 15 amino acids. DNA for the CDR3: TGCGCCAGCAGCTTGCTTGGGACATCGAACACTGAAGCTTTCTTT. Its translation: CASSLLGTSNTEAFF.

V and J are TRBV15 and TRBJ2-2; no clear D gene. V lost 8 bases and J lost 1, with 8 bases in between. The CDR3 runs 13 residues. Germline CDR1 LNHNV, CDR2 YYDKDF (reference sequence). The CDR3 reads CATQTENTGELFF. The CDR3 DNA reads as TGTGCCACCCAAACAGAGAACACCGGGGAGCTGTTTTTT.

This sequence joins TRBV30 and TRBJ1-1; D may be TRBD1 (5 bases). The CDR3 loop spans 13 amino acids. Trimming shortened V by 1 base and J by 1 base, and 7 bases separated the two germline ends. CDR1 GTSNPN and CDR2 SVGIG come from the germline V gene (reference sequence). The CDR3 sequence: CAWSAGSNTEAFF. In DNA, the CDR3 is TGTGCCTGGAGTGCAGGGTCGAACACTGAAGCTTTCTTT.